This T cell receptor (beta chain) emerged from a study of shared clonotypes between healthy human individuals. Per the authors' pipeline: ImmunoSEQ gave junction-only sequences without quality scores, so filtering differed. Method: immunoSEQ multiplex PCR; TCRdb's copy keeps in-frame clones and lacks some. The D gene and trimming were derived from the DNA, and the V and J assignments and clone size from that table. The data contain some 480,000 clones, 70% to 85% of them singletons. Germline-derived CDR1 and CDR2 are GTSNPN and SVGIG (reference sequence). The length of the CDR3 is 14 residues. The ends were cut back, 0 bases at V and 7 bases at J, with 12 bases in the middle.

The sample taken for sequencing was PBMCs. The sequence came from a woman between 40 and 55 years old in good health. Some clones in this sample may be carry-over from other donors' samples. This chain joins TRBV30 and TRBJ1-4; D remains ambiguous. CDR3: CAWSVTDDGEKLFF. As DNA, the CDR3 is TGTGCCTGGAGTGTAACCGATGACGGTGAAAAACTGTTTTTT.